This entry lists 31 T cell receptor beta chains sequenced from one sample in a study of blood T cells in healthy people across ages (dated by TCRdb to about 2015). The method behind the library was 5' RACE. The sequencer was an Illumina HiSeq 2500. The second PCR ran for roughly 7 to 12 cycles and used a J-beta primer mix along with a sample-barcoded 5' primer. TCRdb trimmed public reads at Q25 via fastp, called clones via MiXCR and kept in-frame beta chains. Every distinct CDR3 protein forms one entry, paired with its most common genes and DNA. The sample has approximately 880,000 distinct CDR3 sequences on record, about 48% of them singletons. Around an eighth of the sample is taken by the ten largest. Specimen: blood. Receptors were obtained from a man aged 30 to 45 in good health.

The chain links TRBV12-3 or TRBV12-4 to TRBJ1-2, with D hard to call. The CDR3 length is 16 residues. V was trimmed by 4 bases and J by 1 base, leaving 16 bases between them. The chain's CDR3 is CASSSEGQAYNYGYTF. The CDR3, as DNA: TGTGCCAGCAGTTCCGAGGGCCAAGCGTATAACTATGGCTACACCTTC.

In this sample, this clonotype turned up many times. A much more abundant neighbour one base away suggests this may be a read error. The V call is TRBV6-4, the J call TRBJ2-5; D perhaps matches TRBD2 (7 bases). Germline CDR1 reads MRHNA; CDR2 reads SNTAGT. Between the trimmed V and J ends, which lost 0 bases and 11 bases, there was a span of 16 bases. This CDR3 comprises 14 residues. CDR3 coding DNA: TGTGCCAGCAGTGACTCGGGGGGGGCCAATGAGCAGTACTTC. Translated: CASSDSGGANEQYF.

The V gene is TRBV20-1, the J gene TRBJ2-7, with a tentative D call TRBD1 (6 bases). The CDR3 is 14 amino acids. Germline V lookup: CDR1 DFQATT, CDR2 SNEGSKA (reference sequence). Trimming pared 3 bases from V and 3 bases from J, leaving 15 bases between. The CDR3 DNA reads as TGCAGTGCTAGCCTCGGACAGCGATTCTACGAGCAGTACTTC. Encoded protein: CSASLGQRFYEQYF.

The V and J genes are TRBV4-3 and TRBJ1-6; D is uncertain. V dropped 2 bases and J dropped 9 bases, with 14 bases sitting between them. Looked up from germline, CDR1 is LGHNA and CDR2 is YSLEER. The CDR3 is 15 amino acids. Here the CDR3 reads CASSQRTSSVSPLHF. For the CDR3, the DNA is TGCGCCAGCAGCCAACGTACGAGCTCCGTTTCACCCCTCCACTTT.

The rearrangement links TRBV20-1 to TRBJ2-4, with D perhaps assigned TRBD1 or TRBD2 (6 bases each). The CDR3 contains 14 residues. Trimming left V 5 bases short and J 3 bases short, with 14 bases between. The germline V gene encodes CDR1 DFQATT and CDR2 SNEGSKA (reference sequence). CDR3 in amino acids: CSARVGGFKNIQYF. In DNA form, the CDR3 reads TGCAGTGCTCGAGTAGGGGGGTTCAAAAACATTCAGTACTTC.

The rearrangement uses TRBV5-1 and TRBJ1-4; a possible D gene is TRBD1 (5 bases). Germline-derived CDR1 and CDR2 are SGHRS and YFSETQ. This CDR3 is 18 amino acids long. V gave up 4 bases and J gave up 0 bases, with 19 bases separating them. The CDR3 reads CASSRRVAGGATNEKLFF. The CDR3 nucleotides are TGCGCCAGCAGCCGAAGAGTGGCTGGAGGGGCAACTAATGAAAAACTGTTTTTT.

This clonotype has more than one count but fewer than ten. The chain couples TRBV7-8 to TRBJ2-7; D is possibly TRBD1 (5 bases). Looked up from germline, CDR1 is SGHVS and CDR2 is FQNEAQ. The V end was cut by 1 base, the J end by 0 bases, with 10 bases between. The CDR3 totals 15 residues. CDR3 sequence (DNA): TGTGCCAGCAGCTTAGAGGTAGGGGTCTCCTACGAGCAGTACTTC. This encodes CASSLEVGVSYEQYF.

The CDR3 coding sequence is TGTGCCAGCAGCAAAGGGACGGAGTCCACAGATACGCAGTATTTT. This encodes CASSKGTESTDTQYF. The rearrangement links TRBV21-1 to TRBJ2-3. TRBV21-1 is given as a pseudogene. The CDR3 consists of 15 residues.

This chain connects TRBV12-3 or TRBV12-4 to TRBJ2-7; no firm D call. This CDR3 contains 14 residues. The V gene lost 0 bases and the J gene lost 7 bases, with 13 bases spanning the gap. The CDR3 region is CASSLATRYNEQYF. Here the CDR3 DNA reads TGTGCCAGCAGTTTAGCCACCAGGTACAATGAGCAGTACTTC.

This rearrangement joins TRBV27 to TRBJ2-1; 9 bases line up with TRBD2. Germline CDR1 reads MNHEY; CDR2 reads SMNVEV (reference sequence). The CDR3 length is 17 residues. V shed 6 bases, J shed 0 bases, and the junction held 9 bases outside the gene matches. The CDR3 reads CASSLDERGASYNEQFF. CDR3 DNA sequence: TGTGCCAGCAGCCTGGACGAGCGGGGGGCCTCCTACAATGAGCAGTTCTTC.

This chain uses TRBV3-1 with TRBJ1-2, with unresolved D. The CDR3 covers 13 residues. Trimming cost V 4 bases and J 8 bases, with 14 bases left between them. CDR1 and CDR2 from the germline V gene are LGHDT and YNNKEL (reference sequence). The CDR3 DNA is TGTGCCAGCAGCCCCCAACGAGGTCAAGGCTACACCTTC. It translates to CASSPQRGQGYTF.

The chain combines TRBV4-1 with TRBJ1-2, with 8 bases fitting TRBD1. Germline lookup yields CDR1 MGHRA and CDR2 YSYEKL. The CDR3 consists of 16 residues. J was trimmed by 3 bases and V by 3 bases; bases with no gene match: 9. CDR3 sequence: CASSQEGQGSYYGYTF. CDR3 bases: TGCGCCAGCAGCCAGGAAGGACAGGGATCATACTATGGCTACACCTTC.

Here the CDR3 reads CASDQRTSGGEYNEQFF. The CDR3 bases are TGTGCCAGCGATCAAAGGACTAGCGGGGGGGAATACAATGAGCAGTTCTTC. The J gene is TRBJ2-1, the V gene TRBV11-2; 15 positions agree with TRBD2. The CDR3 is made up of 17 amino acids. V lost 8 bases and J lost 4; bases outside the gene matches: 9. Germline CDR1 is SGHAT and CDR2 is FQNNGV.

V usage is TRBV4-1 and J usage is TRBJ2-7; tentatively, D is TRBD1 or TRBD2 (5 bases each). The CDR3 sequence is 14 residues long. The V gene's germline CDR1 is MGHRA and CDR2 YSYEKL. Deletions cut 3 bases from V and 3 bases from J, with 12 bases between. CDR3 protein: CASSQVGAVYEQYF. CDR3 DNA sequence: TGCGCCAGCAGCCAGGTCGGGGCCGTCTACGAGCAGTACTTC.

This clonotype has only a few counts. The rearrangement links TRBV29-1 to TRBJ2-1; 9 bases fit TRBD2. V trimming: 4 bases; J trimming: 5 bases; junction bases outside the gene matches: 15. The germline V gene has CDR1 SQVTM and CDR2 ANQGSEA. The CDR3 sequence is 17 residues long. CDR3 in amino acids: CSVASTRPSGVNNEQFF. The DNA for the CDR3 is TGCAGCGTTGCGTCCACTCGTCCTAGCGGGGTCAACAATGAGCAGTTCTTC.

This sequence joins TRBV15 and TRBJ1-2; D gene uncertain. Germline CDR1 reads LNHNV; CDR2 reads YYDKDF (reference sequence). This CDR3 comprises 16 residues. V lost 0 bases and J lost 4, with 15 bases in between. The CDR3 DNA follows: TGTGCCACCAGCAGAGATTTGGCCAGGCGTAGCTATGGCTACACCTTC. Its protein is CATSRDLARRSYGYTF.

There are a few counts of this clonotype. CDR3 coding DNA: TGTGCCAGCAGCACGACTAGCGGGGCCTACGAGCAGTACTTC. It translates to CASSTTSGAYEQYF. The chain recombines TRBV6-2 or TRBV6-3 with TRBJ2-5, with 11 bases identical to TRBD2. Matching the DNA end better, TRBJ2-7 makes the J call doubtful. CDR1 is MNHEY, CDR2 SVGEGT, per germline. The CDR3 spans 14 residues.

This chain links TRBV20-1 with TRBJ2-1; 10 bases line up with TRBD2. Germline assignment: CDR1 DFQATT and CDR2 SNEGSKA (reference sequence). V dropped 4 bases and J dropped 5; count of bases not matched to a gene: 5. The CDR3 is made up of 14 amino acids. The CDR3 sequence: CSAISGGVNNEQFF. CDR3 bases: TGCAGTGCTATCAGCGGGGGGGTAAACAATGAGCAGTTCTTC.

The rearrangement joins TRBV6-6 to TRBJ1-4, with D unclear. This CDR3 is built from 15 residues. Germline lookup yields CDR1 MNHNY and CDR2 SVGAGI (reference sequence). V lost 0 bases and J lost 0, with 5 bases in between. In nucleotides, the CDR3 is TGTGCCAGCAGTTACTCGAGCTCAACTAATGAAAAACTGTTTTTT. Translated: CASSYSSSTNEKLFF.

The chain has TRBV27 and TRBJ2-4, with D possibly matching TRBD1 (5 bases). This CDR3 comprises 13 residues. The germline V gene encodes CDR1 MNHEY and CDR2 SMNVEV (reference sequence). V lost 2 bases and J 8 bases, leaving 10 bases between the germline ends. Written as DNA, the CDR3 is TGTGCCAGCAGTTTAACAGGACAAGACATTCAGTACTTC. Translated: CASSLTGQDIQYF.

This clonotype has only one observation. Here the CDR3 DNA reads TGCAGTGCTAGACCCGGGACTAGCGGGAGGAAGACCCAGTACTTC. Translation: CSARPGTSGRKTQYF. The genes are TRBV20-1 and TRBJ2-5, with 15 bases aligning to TRBD2. Trimming at V came to 2 bases and at J to 6 bases, leaving 4 bases not matched to a gene. From germline, CDR1 is DFQATT and CDR2 SNEGSKA (reference sequence). The CDR3 covers 15 residues.

This clonotype was seen only a few times. The chain combines TRBV12-3 or TRBV12-4 with TRBJ1-1; D is unresolved. V was pared by 6 bases and J by 5 bases, with 13 bases between. The CDR3 is 13 residues long. The CDR3 DNA follows: TGTGCCAGCAGACCACTTGGGGATACTGAAGCTTTCTTT. It translates to CASRPLGDTEAFF.

The chain recombines TRBV10-3 with TRBJ2-7; 11 nucleotides agree with TRBD2. CDR1 is ENHRY, CDR2 SYGVKD, per germline. V lost 7 bases and J lost 3; bases outside the gene matches: 8. The CDR3 consists of 15 residues. CDR3 region: CAITSGLADNYEQYF. CDR3 nucleotide sequence: TGTGCCATCACCTCGGGACTAGCGGACAACTACGAGCAGTACTTC.

About this clonotype itself: One junction end does not reproduce the germline sequence, and a read error may be involved. V gene TRBV12-3 or TRBV12-4 combines with J gene TRBJ1-2, with 9 bases matching TRBD1. The CDR3 runs to 13 residues. The CDR3 coding sequence is TGTACCAGCGGAGCGACAGGGGGCTATGGCTACACCTTC. Its protein is CTSGATGGYGYTF.

This clonotype was recorded many times. V usage is TRBV29-1 and J usage is TRBJ2-1; 9 bases align to TRBD1. V shed 4 bases and J 1 base; nucleotides not matched to a gene: 8. This CDR3 region has 16 residues. Germline-derived CDR1 and CDR2 are SQVTM and ANQGSEA. The CDR3 nucleotides are TGCAGCGTTGCCCCCGGGACAGGGCGGTCCTACAATGAGCAGTTCTTC. Translated: CSVAPGTGRSYNEQFF.

The V gene is TRBV7-2, the J gene TRBJ1-1, with 7 bases lining up with TRBD1. With 5 bases clipped from V and 4 bases from J, the junction kept 13 bases outside the gene matches. This CDR3 comprises 16 residues. Germline CDR1 reads SGHTA; CDR2 reads FQGNSA. The chain's CDR3 is CASSAPIGQGGTEAFF. Here the CDR3 DNA reads TGTGCCAGCAGCGCGCCTATAGGTCAGGGGGGCACTGAAGCTTTCTTT.

This clonotype was detected only a few times. V usage is TRBV29-1 and J usage is TRBJ2-7; maybe TRBD2 (6 bases). V gave up 1 base and J gave up 2 bases, with 12 bases separating them. Germline CDR1 reads SQVTM; CDR2 reads ANQGSEA. The CDR3 is 14 residues long. CDR3: CSVEVLEGPYEQYF. Here the CDR3 DNA reads TGCAGCGTTGAAGTTCTGGAGGGTCCCTACGAGCAGTACTTC.

The chain combines TRBV7-2 with TRBJ2-1, with D maybe TRBD2 (6 bases). The CDR3 covers 15 residues. The V gene lost 2 bases and the J gene lost 8 bases, with 16 bases spanning the gap. CDR1 is SGHTA, CDR2 FQGNSA, per germline. CDR3 in DNA: TGTGCCAGCAGCTTAACGGGGACGGGGGACGATGAGCAGTTCTTC. It encodes CASSLTGTGDDEQFF.

V gene TRBV12-3 or TRBV12-4 combines with J gene TRBJ1-2, with 7 positions matching TRBD1. This CDR3 has 14 residues. The ends lost 3 bases at V and 4 bases at J; junction bases unmatched: 5. The CDR3 nucleotides are TGTGCCAGCAGTTTCGACAGGGTTGGCTATGGCTACACCTTC. The encoded protein is CASSFDRVGYGYTF.

The CDR3 region is CASSQAAGNSPLHF. CDR3 sequence (DNA): TGTGCCAGCAGCCAAGCGGCTGGGAATTCACCCCTCCACTTT. The rearrangement joins TRBV3-1 to TRBJ1-6, with D hard to call. V lost 1 base to trimming and J lost 7 bases, with 8 bases between them. This CDR3 spans 14 amino acids. CDR1 is LGHDT, CDR2 YNNKEL, per germline (reference sequence).

The chain is built from TRBV6-2 or TRBV6-3 and TRBJ2-2; possibly TRBD1 for D (6 bases). Germline CDR1 reads MNHEY; CDR2 reads SVGEGT. CDR3 length equals 14 residues. Trimming stripped 6 bases from V and 0 bases from J, with 8 bases between. The CDR3 DNA sequence: TGTGCCAGCAGAGGGACAACGAACACCGGGGAGCTGTTTTTT. This translates into CASRGTTNTGELFF.